The rows below give T cell receptor beta chains drawn from one sample of a study of pediatric ulcerative colitis. Some clones are missing from TCRdb's copy, which holds only in-frame ones; the method was immunoSEQ multiplex PCR. There are 57,000 or so clones in the sample; over 70% occur only once, and about 1.5% lies in the top ten. Sequencing input: blood. The receptors derive from a boy aged 5-17 years who was a control in a study of pediatric ulcerative colitis. CDR3s include the opening cysteine and the closing phenylalanine or tryptophan. The order of the fields is CDR3 protein, CDR3 DNA, J gene, clone size, CDR3 length, D gene, V gene. The D gene is left open where the match is weak. Where a row states a size, it is once, few, many or the class of an expanded clone; other rows omit it.

CDR3: CASSYASTGTYGYTF
DNA: TGTGCCAGCAGTTACGCCTCGACAGGGACCTATGGCTACACCTTC
J: TRBJ1-2
size: .
length: 15
D: TRBD1
V: TRBV6-5

CDR3: CSARPYNEQFF
DNA: TGCAGTGCTAGACCTTACAATGAGCAGTTCTTC
J: TRBJ2-1
size: .
length: 11
D: .
V: TRBV20-1

CDR3: CASSQLQVGGHEQYF
DNA: TGTGCCAGCTCACAATTACAGGTGGGGGGCCACGAGCAGTACTTC
J: TRBJ2-7
size: .
length: 15
D: .
V: TRBV18

CDR3: CASSLVKGSYSGNTIYF
DNA: TGTGCCAGCAGCTTAGTTAAAGGATCTTACTCTGGAAACACCATATATTTT
J: TRBJ1-3
size: .
length: 17
D: .
V: TRBV11-2

CDR3: CSSGGDNEQFF
DNA: TGCAGTTCAGGGGGGGACAATGAGCAGTTCTTC
J: TRBJ2-1
size: .
length: 11
D: .
V: TRBV20-1

CDR3: CASSRRGTLYLNTGELFF
DNA: TGTGCCAGCAGCCGGAGGGGGACCCTTTACCTGAACACCGGGGAGCTGTTTTTT
J: TRBJ2-2
size: .
length: 18
D: .
V: TRBV5-6

CDR3: CASSLGAGLAGGGEQFF
DNA: TGTGCCAGCAGCTTAGGAGCCGGACTAGCGGGAGGCGGTGAGCAGTTCTTC
J: TRBJ2-1
size: .
length: 17
D: TRBD2
V: TRBV7-9

CDR3: CASSIGGPSETQYF
DNA: TGTGCCAGCAGCATTGGGGGGCCATCGGAGACGCAGTATTTT
J: TRBJ2-3
size: .
length: 14
D: .
V: TRBV7-3

CDR3: CASRPPGAVYEQYF
DNA: TGTGCCAGCAGACCCCCGGGGGCTGTCTACGAGCAGTACTTC
J: TRBJ2-7
size: .
length: 14
D: .
V: TRBV28

CDR3: CASSIDQQGGQETQYF
DNA: TGTGCCAGTAGTATAGATCAACAGGGTGGTCAAGAGACCCAGTACTTC
J: TRBJ2-5
size: .
length: 16
D: .
V: TRBV19

CDR3: CASSLGLGTGELYEQYF
DNA: TGCGCCAGCAGCTTGGGCCTTGGGACAGGGGAATTGTACGAGCAGTACTTC
J: TRBJ2-7
size: .
length: 17
D: TRBD1
V: TRBV5-1

CDR3: CASSVGPPGRTLHF
DNA: TGTGCCAGCAGCGTAGGGCCCCCAGGTAGGACCCTCCACTTT
J: TRBJ1-6
size: few
length: 14
D: .
V: TRBV9

CDR3: CASRLTGEYNEQFF
DNA: TGTGCCAGCAGGTTGACAGGAGAATACAATGAGCAGTTCTTC
J: TRBJ2-1
size: .
length: 14
D: .
V: TRBV27

CDR3: CASSDGPSGANVLTF
DNA: TGTGCCAGCAGTGACGGGCCCTCTGGGGCCAACGTCCTGACTTTC
J: TRBJ2-6
size: .
length: 15
D: .
V: TRBV6-1

CDR3: CASSTSHRDVTGELFF
DNA: TGTGCCAGCTCCACCAGTCACAGGGACGTCACCGGGGAGCTGTTTTTT
J: TRBJ2-2
size: .
length: 16
D: .
V: TRBV18

CDR3: CSVEWDKSYEQYF
DNA: TGCAGCGTTGAGTGGGACAAGTCCTACGAGCAGTACTTC
J: TRBJ2-7
size: .
length: 13
D: .
V: TRBV29-1

CDR3: CASSGTGGYEQYF
DNA: TGTGCCAGTAGTGGGACAGGGGGGTACGAGCAGTACTTC
J: TRBJ2-7
size: .
length: 13
D: TRBD1
V: TRBV19

CDR3: CASSFPRGGVPDTQYF
DNA: TGTGCCAGCAGCTTCCCTAGGGGGGGAGTCCCAGATACGCAGTATTTT
J: TRBJ2-3
size: .
length: 16
D: .
V: TRBV7-9

CDR3: CASSPSTGVYEQYF
DNA: TGTGCCAGCTCACCATCGACAGGGGTCTACGAGCAGTACTTC
J: TRBJ2-7
size: .
length: 14
D: TRBD1
V: TRBV18